What follows describes a single T cell receptor beta chain. What this receptor recognizes is not known. No base quality values were provided; no much bigger clone lies one nucleotide off. CDR1 and CDR2 (LNHNV, YYDKDF) derive from the germline V gene (reference sequence). The CDR3 numbers 13 residues from cysteine through phenylalanine. Only the CDR3 DNA stays, 39 bases, in frame from base 1. The germline ends are 11 bases apart after V is trimmed by 1 base and J by 7 bases. In the paper's terms, the time point label means: new active TB diagnosis, blood taken before or within 7 days of starting treatment. The active tuberculosis patients were newly diagnosed, HIV-seronegative South African adults aged 18 years or older. Active tuberculosis was confirmed by positive sputum smear microscopy and/or positive M. tuberculosis culture. Immunosequencing was performed on unsorted cryopreserved PBMC and covered some 100,000 T cells per clinical donor on average.

This specimen comes from a study of T cells in tuberculosis (dated by TCRdb to between 2017 and 2018). About the study as a whole: The study combined CD1B tetramers and high-throughput TCR immunosequencing to characterize T cells specific for the mycobacterial lipid antigen glucose monomycolate (GMM). A South African clinical cohort compared IGRA-negative adolescents, IGRA-positive adolescents with latent tuberculosis and adults with active tuberculosis, 10 to 11 per group. PBMC from active tuberculosis patients were archived either before standard anti-tuberculosis treatment began or within 7 days of its start. General study outcomes and caveats: Smaller mean NN-distances to GMM-specific TCRs were observed in active tuberculosis TCR-alpha repertoires than in IGRA-negative controls, suggesting clonal expansion of GMM-specific TCRs. A classifier using the diverse GMM-specific repertoire reached 87% accuracy (AUROC about 0.9), compared with approximately 70% accuracy using GEM motif frequencies. Clinical samples were selected based on the availability of cryopreserved specimens, with adults included as active tuberculosis cases and adolescents included as controls. The smaller NN-distances were partly driven by shorter CDR3-alpha lengths in active tuberculosis patients, and the difference for TCR-beta did not reach statistical significance.

The immunoSEQ multiplex PCR assay was used to generate TCR libraries, with TCR-beta and/or TCR-alpha/delta assays applied to each sample. The amplified TCR libraries were sequenced on the Illumina high-throughput platform. As for how the authors treated the data: Clustering and dimensionality reduction relied on pairwise TCRdist distances among GMM-specific receptors from T cells that were either sorted ex vivo or expanded in vitro. Each clinical repertoire was assigned a mean NN-distance score, defined as the average TCRdist to the nearest 10% of tetramer-positive reference sequences. GEM TCR motif frequency was computed as the fraction of unique TCRs matching known GEM sequences by V/J usage and CDR3 length. Linear discriminant analysis with leave-one-out cross-validation, implemented in scikit-learn, was used to classify active tuberculosis. TCRdb holds this immuneACCESS table with in-frame rearrangements only. Some clones are missing; in checked studies, unresolved V genes explain under half, and the rest has no known cause. V, J and clone size are those of that table, while D and trimming were read from the DNA. Within this sample are 25,000 to 35,000 clones, with about 90% of them counted one time only. Approximately 6.8% of the sample comes from the top ten.

Sequencing used PBMCs, obtained at tuberculosis diagnosis. The V and J segments used are TRBV15 and TRBJ2-7, with TRBD1 as a weak D call on 6 bases. The receptor was derived from an adult with tuberculosis. The CDR3 here reads CATSRANRDEQYF. In nucleotide form, the sequence is TGTGCCACCAGCAGAGCAAACAGGGATGAGCAGTACTTC.